These T cell receptor beta chains were read from a single sample in a study of blood T cell repertoires in COVID-19. This table comes from immunoSEQ multiplex PCR, and its TCRdb copy is limited to in-frame clones, with some not included. The sample has around 9,200 clones, 86% seen once. Sequencing was done on a sample of peripheral blood. Receptors were obtained from a man aged 60 to 75 with acute or convalescent COVID-19. The CDR3 runs from the conserved cysteine through the conserved F or W. A D gene is named only where the DNA matches it firmly. Where a row states a size, it is once, few, many or the class of an expanded clone; other rows omit it.

clone_size: .; j_call: TRBJ1-3; v_call: TRBV28; d_call: TRBD1; cdr3_nt: TGTGCCAGCAGCCCAGACAGGGTAGGGGCCATATATTTT; cdr3_aa: CASSPDRVGAIYF
clone_size: .; j_call: TRBJ1-5; v_call: TRBV3-1/TRBV3-2; d_call: .; cdr3_nt: TGTGCCAGCAGCCGCGGCGGTTTGCGGGAAGCCCAGCATTTT; cdr3_aa: CASSRGGLREAQHF
clone_size: .; j_call: TRBJ1-5; v_call: TRBV28; d_call: .; cdr3_nt: TGTGCCAGCAGTTTAGTCTGGGGCTATCAGCCCCAGCATTTT; cdr3_aa: CASSLVWGYQPQHF
clone_size: once; j_call: TRBJ2-3; v_call: TRBV28; d_call: TRBD2; cdr3_nt: TGTGCCAGCAGTTTTGGTGGCGGGGGGCCTAGGGATACGCAGTATTTT; cdr3_aa: CASSFGGGGPRDTQYF
clone_size: .; j_call: TRBJ2-2; v_call: TRBV6-5; d_call: TRBD2; cdr3_nt: TGTGCCAGCAGTCACGTGGGACTAGTCCCCGGGGAGCTGTTTTTT; cdr3_aa: CASSHVGLVPGELFF
clone_size: .; j_call: TRBJ1-2; v_call: TRBV14; d_call: TRBD1; cdr3_nt: TGTGCCAGCAGCCGGGACAGGCACTATGGCTACACCTTC; cdr3_aa: CASSRDRHYGYTF
clone_size: .; j_call: TRBJ1-5; v_call: TRBV20-1; d_call: TRBD1; cdr3_nt: TGCAGTGCTAGTTATTCAACAGGGGGCAATCAGCCCCAGCATTTT; cdr3_aa: CSASYSTGGNQPQHF
clone_size: once; j_call: TRBJ1-3; v_call: TRBV5-6; d_call: .; cdr3_nt: TGTGCCAGCAGTTCTGGAGGGGCAAGACATACCATATATTTT; cdr3_aa: CASSSGGARHTIYF
clone_size: .; j_call: TRBJ2-2; v_call: TRBV21-1; d_call: .; cdr3_nt: TGTGCCAGCAGCAATTTGAGGTTCCTGTTTTTT; cdr3_aa: CASSNLRFLFF
clone_size: .; j_call: TRBJ2-1; v_call: TRBV28; d_call: .; cdr3_nt: TGTGCCAGCAGTTTTGCACCCAGCTCCTACAATGAGCAGTTCTTC; cdr3_aa: CASSFAPSSYNEQFF
clone_size: .; j_call: TRBJ2-7; v_call: TRBV5-8; d_call: TRBD2; cdr3_nt: TGTGCCAGCAGCTTGGAGGCGGGAGGGAACGAGCAGTACTTC; cdr3_aa: CASSLEAGGNEQYF
clone_size: .; j_call: TRBJ2-7; v_call: TRBV5-1; d_call: TRBD1; cdr3_nt: TGCGCCAGCAGCTGGGGGACAGGGGCGTCCTACGAGCAGTACTTC; cdr3_aa: CASSWGTGASYEQYF
clone_size: few; j_call: TRBJ2-2; v_call: TRBV14; d_call: TRBD1; cdr3_nt: TGTGCCAGCAGCCAGGCGACAGGGTACACCGGGGAGCTGTTTTTT; cdr3_aa: CASSQATGYTGELFF
clone_size: .; j_call: TRBJ1-2; v_call: TRBV6-5; d_call: .; cdr3_nt: TGTGCCAGCAGTTTCGAGACAGCCAACTATGGCTACACCTTC; cdr3_aa: CASSFETANYGYTF
clone_size: .; j_call: TRBJ1-2; v_call: TRBV9; d_call: .; cdr3_nt: TGTGCCAGCAGCGTAGATGTTCTGGCAATTTATGGCTACACCTTC; cdr3_aa: CASSVDVLAIYGYTF
clone_size: .; j_call: TRBJ2-6; v_call: TRBV5-6; d_call: .; cdr3_nt: TGTGCCAGCAGCTCCCTTGGACACTCCGGGGCCAACGTCCTGACTTTC; cdr3_aa: CASSSLGHSGANVLTF
clone_size: .; j_call: TRBJ2-1; v_call: TRBV30; d_call: TRBD2; cdr3_nt: TGTGCCTGGAGTGCTCCTTCCCTAGCGGGGCTCCCTAGCTCCTACAATGAGCAGTTCTTC; cdr3_aa: CAWSAPSLAGLPSSYNEQFF
clone_size: once; j_call: TRBJ1-1; v_call: TRBV6-5; d_call: .; cdr3_nt: TGTGCCAGCATAGATCGTACAGCGAACACTGAAGCTTTCTTT; cdr3_aa: CASIDRTANTEAFF
clone_size: .; j_call: TRBJ1-1; v_call: TRBV3-1/TRBV3-2; d_call: .; cdr3_nt: TGTGCCAGCAGCCAAACGGACACTGAAGCTTTCTTT; cdr3_aa: CASSQTDTEAFF
clone_size: .; j_call: TRBJ1-1; v_call: TRBV20-1; d_call: .; cdr3_nt: TGCAGTGCTAGTTATTTGGGGGGGAACACTGAAGCTTTCTTT; cdr3_aa: CSASYLGGNTEAFF
clone_size: .; j_call: TRBJ1-1; v_call: TRBV10-2; d_call: .; cdr3_nt: TGCGCCAGCAGGGGACTCATGAACACTGAAGCTTTCTTT; cdr3_aa: CASRGLMNTEAFF
clone_size: .; j_call: TRBJ1-6; v_call: TRBV5-1; d_call: .; cdr3_nt: TGCGCCAGCAGAAACAGGAGCTCCTATAATTCACCCCTCCACTTT; cdr3_aa: CASRNRSSYNSPLHF
clone_size: .; j_call: TRBJ1-2; v_call: TRBV5-1; d_call: .; cdr3_nt: TGCGCCAGCAGCCTGGACAGAACAACCAACTATGGCTACACCTTC; cdr3_aa: CASSLDRTTNYGYTF
clone_size: once; j_call: TRBJ1-1; v_call: TRBV12-3/TRBV12-4; d_call: .; cdr3_nt: TGTGCCAGCAGTCCTAGAGTAATTCAAGCTTTCTTT; cdr3_aa: CASSPRVIQAFF
clone_size: .; j_call: TRBJ1-1; v_call: TRBV4-1; d_call: TRBD1; cdr3_nt: TGCGCCAGCAGCCGTGGACAGGGGAACACTGAAGCTTTCTTT; cdr3_aa: CASSRGQGNTEAFF
clone_size: .; j_call: TRBJ1-1; v_call: TRBV27; d_call: .; cdr3_nt: TGTGCCAGCAGTTTGGTCACCACAGCTGAAGCTTTCTTT; cdr3_aa: CASSLVTTAEAFF
clone_size: .; j_call: TRBJ2-6; v_call: TRBV6-1; d_call: TRBD1; cdr3_nt: TGTGCCAGCAGTGAGACAGGGGACGGGGCCAACGTCCTGACTTTC; cdr3_aa: CASSETGDGANVLTF
clone_size: .; j_call: TRBJ2-7; v_call: TRBV18; d_call: TRBD1; cdr3_nt: TGTGCCAGCTTAACAGGGGAAGGCTACGAGCAGTACTTC; cdr3_aa: CASLTGEGYEQYF
clone_size: .; j_call: TRBJ1-1; v_call: TRBV5-4; d_call: .; cdr3_nt: TGTGCCAGCAGGCCGGGTACAAACACTGAAGCTTTCTTT; cdr3_aa: CASRPGTNTEAFF
clone_size: .; j_call: TRBJ1-2; v_call: TRBV6-1; d_call: .; cdr3_nt: TGTGCCAGCAGTGAAAACGTAGCTAACTATGGCTACACCTTC; cdr3_aa: CASSENVANYGYTF
clone_size: .; j_call: TRBJ2-2; v_call: TRBV6-5; d_call: TRBD1; cdr3_nt: TGTGCCCTTGACAGGGAACTCACCGGGGAGCTGTTTTTT; cdr3_aa: CALDRELTGELFF
clone_size: .; j_call: TRBJ2-5; v_call: TRBV9; d_call: TRBD1; cdr3_nt: TGTGCCAGCAGCGGCACAGGGGGCTCAGCGGAGACCCAGTACTTC; cdr3_aa: CASSGTGGSAETQYF
clone_size: .; j_call: TRBJ2-7; v_call: TRBV7-8; d_call: TRBD1; cdr3_nt: TGTGCCAGCAGCTTAGGCATGAGGGACAGGGGGTTTTACGAGCAGTACTTC; cdr3_aa: CASSLGMRDRGFYEQYF
clone_size: .; j_call: TRBJ1-2; v_call: TRBV2; d_call: .; cdr3_nt: TGTGCCAGCAGTCCGGGACACTACTTC; cdr3_aa: CASSPGHYF
clone_size: .; j_call: TRBJ2-3; v_call: TRBV19; d_call: TRBD1; cdr3_nt: TGTGCCAGTAGTTCCCGACAGGGGAGGATGTATTTT; cdr3_aa: CASSSRQGRMYF
clone_size: once; j_call: TRBJ2-7; v_call: TRBV7-2; d_call: TRBD2; cdr3_nt: TGTGCCAGCAGCTTAAGGACTAGCGGGACCTACGAGCAGTACTTC; cdr3_aa: CASSLRTSGTYEQYF
clone_size: .; j_call: TRBJ1-1; v_call: TRBV5-1; d_call: TRBD1; cdr3_nt: TGCGCCAGCAGCGATCAGACAGGGAGCACTGAAGCTTTCTTT; cdr3_aa: CASSDQTGSTEAFF
clone_size: .; j_call: TRBJ1-5; v_call: TRBV6-5; d_call: TRBD1; cdr3_nt: TGTGCCAGCAGCGGACCGGGACAGGGGGTTCAGCCCCAGCATTTT; cdr3_aa: CASSGPGQGVQPQHF
clone_size: .; j_call: TRBJ1-5; v_call: TRBV15; d_call: .; cdr3_nt: TGTGCCACCAGCAGACCAGACAGCCCCAAGCGACTTTTT; cdr3_aa: CATSRPDSPKRLF
clone_size: .; j_call: TRBJ2-5; v_call: TRBV2; d_call: TRBD1; cdr3_nt: TGTGCCAGCAGCGACTGGGGACAGGGGGCCCAAGAGACCCAGTACTTC; cdr3_aa: CASSDWGQGAQETQYF
clone_size: once; j_call: TRBJ1-3; v_call: TRBV2; d_call: .; cdr3_nt: TGTGCCAGCAGTGAAACCACAGTAAACACCATATATTTT; cdr3_aa: CASSETTVNTIYF
clone_size: .; j_call: TRBJ2-6; v_call: TRBV28; d_call: .; cdr3_nt: TGTGCCAGCAGTACACAGGGTTCTGGGGCCAACGTCCTGACTTTC; cdr3_aa: CASSTQGSGANVLTF
clone_size: .; j_call: TRBJ2-5; v_call: TRBV2; d_call: TRBD1; cdr3_nt: TGTGCCAGCAGTGATTTCGGGACAGTACAAGAGACCCAGTACTTC; cdr3_aa: CASSDFGTVQETQYF
clone_size: .; j_call: TRBJ1-1; v_call: TRBV19; d_call: .; cdr3_nt: TGTGCCAGTAGTATCCTTAAGGGAGGCACTGAAGCTTTCTTT; cdr3_aa: CASSILKGGTEAFF
clone_size: .; j_call: TRBJ1-1; v_call: TRBV5-1; d_call: .; cdr3_nt: TGCGCCAGCAGCTATCCCTCAGGGAACCCTGAAGCTTTCTTT; cdr3_aa: CASSYPSGNPEAFF
clone_size: .; j_call: TRBJ2-3; v_call: TRBV7-2; d_call: .; cdr3_nt: TGTGCCAGCAGCTTATGGCCTAGCCAATCAGATACGCAGTATTTT; cdr3_aa: CASSLWPSQSDTQYF
clone_size: once; j_call: TRBJ1-1; v_call: TRBV19; d_call: TRBD1; cdr3_nt: TGTGCCAGTAGTACATACAGGGGGCGGACTGAAGCTTTCTTT; cdr3_aa: CASSTYRGRTEAFF
clone_size: .; j_call: TRBJ1-1; v_call: TRBV20-1; d_call: TRBD1; cdr3_nt: TGCAGTGCTAGTGGACAGGGGCGGGCAAAAGCTTTCTTT; cdr3_aa: CSASGQGRAKAFF
clone_size: .; j_call: TRBJ1-5; v_call: TRBV19; d_call: TRBD1; cdr3_nt: TGTGCCAGTAGGCTCCGGGACAGGGCCTCAGCGGGTCAGCCCCAGCATTTT; cdr3_aa: CASRLRDRASAGQPQHF
clone_size: .; j_call: TRBJ1-2; v_call: TRBV6-5; d_call: .; cdr3_nt: TGTGCCAGCAGTTACTCGGGGATTGGTGCAGGGCCCGTCACCTTC; cdr3_aa: CASSYSGIGAGPVTF
clone_size: .; j_call: TRBJ2-3; v_call: TRBV7-2; d_call: .; cdr3_nt: TGTGCCAGCAGCTTAGTAGGGGCAGATACGCAGTATTTT; cdr3_aa: CASSLVGADTQYF
clone_size: .; j_call: TRBJ2-1; v_call: TRBV6-5; d_call: TRBD2; cdr3_nt: TGTGCCAGCAGTTACGGCCCTAGCGGGAATGAGCAGTTCTTC; cdr3_aa: CASSYGPSGNEQFF
clone_size: .; j_call: TRBJ1-5; v_call: TRBV28; d_call: .; cdr3_nt: TGTGCCAGCAGTTTAAATTGGTCGGGGGGCAATCAGCCCCAGCATTTT; cdr3_aa: CASSLNWSGGNQPQHF